This T cell receptor (beta chain) appears in the sequencing data of a study of shared clonotypes between healthy human individuals. The germline V gene encodes CDR1 SGDLS and CDR2 YYNGEE. This CDR3 spans 18 amino acids. The trim removed 0 bases at V and 0 bases at J, leaving 9 bases unmatched. Profiled with immunoSEQ multiplex PCR; TCRdb holds only in-frame clones, not every one. The data hold approximately 2.3 million clones, with over 90% observed a single time. The material sequenced was naive CD4+ T cells from PBMCs. Described subset: CD45RA+ positively selected. The clonotype comes from a young man in good health. Some clones in this sample may be carry-over from other donors' samples. V usage is TRBV9 and J usage is TRBJ1-3; 7 nucleotides agree with TRBD1. The CDR3 DNA reads as TGTGCCAGCAGCGTAGTAGCCAGGGGGGTTCCCTCTGGAAACACCATATATTTT. Translating gives CASSVVARGVPSGNTIYF.